These 5 T cell receptor beta chains were sequenced from one sample in a study of T cell repertoires in cytomegalovirus infection. One entry per CDR3 protein results from TCRdb running MiXCR on the reads. The table has roughly 640,000 distinct CDR3 sequences, 24% seen once; the top ten hold less than 9.5%. What was sequenced was CD8+ T cells from PBMCs. These receptors were taken from a human donor in good health (CMV status not recorded). Some clones in this sample may be carry-over from other donors' samples.

The chain joins TRBV2 to TRBJ2-3; D gene unclear. The germline CDR1 and CDR2 sequences are SNHLY and FYNNEI. V was clipped by 3 bases and J by 6 bases, with 10 bases between them. The CDR3 has 13 amino acids. This CDR3 is CASSDYARDTQYF. As DNA, the CDR3 is TGTGCCAGCAGTGACTATGCGAGGGATACGCAGTATTTT.

This chain connects TRBV6-5 to TRBJ2-1; D gene unclear. The CDR3 runs 12 residues. Germline-derived CDR1 and CDR2 are MNHEY and SVGAGI. Trimming cost V 0 bases and J 12 bases, with 9 bases left between them. CDR3 loop: CASSYSSGLQFF. The CDR3 DNA sequence: TGTGCCAGCAGTTACTCATCCGGTTTGCAGTTCTTC.

This chain joins TRBV7-9 and TRBJ2-7; D is perhaps TRBD1 (6 bases). Germline CDR1 is SEHNR and CDR2 is FQNEAQ (reference sequence). V lost 4 bases and J lost 0, with 19 bases in between. The CDR3 covers 17 residues. The CDR3 protein is CASSSSRGTPSSYEQYV. The CDR3, as DNA: TGTGCCAGCAGCTCCTCTAGGGGGACGCCGAGCTCCTACGAGCAGTACGTC.

V is TRBV15 and J is TRBJ2-2; D is uncertain. The germline V gene has CDR1 LNHNV and CDR2 YYDKDF (reference sequence). This CDR3 spans 13 amino acids. Deletions cut 8 bases from V and 0 bases from J, with 7 bases between. The CDR3 spells CATPGANTGELFF. The CDR3 bases are TGTGCCACCCCGGGCGCGAACACCGGGGAGCTGTTTTTT.

This clonotype has more than one count but fewer than ten. This chain links TRBV5-5 with TRBJ1-6; D not certain. The CDR3 has 19 residues. Germline loops: CDR1 SGHKS, CDR2 YYEKEE (reference sequence). V lost 6 bases and J 8 bases, leaving 30 bases between the germline ends. The CDR3 DNA sequence: TGTGCCAGCAACTTTTTACCGGCAGAGGAGCAAGAACTTTATTCACCCCTCCACTTT. The encoded protein is CASNFLPAEEQELYSPLHF. The whole variable domain, remainder taken from reference TRBV5-5 and TRBJ1-6, is DAGVTQSPTHLIKTRGQQVTLRCSPISGHKSVSWYQQVLGQGPQFIFQYYEKEERGRGNFPDRFSARQFPNYSSELNVNALLLGDSALYLCASNFLPAEEQELYSPLHFGNGTRLTVT.